The source of this TCR beta chain is a study of shared T cell receptors in the human thymus. Here immunoSEQ multiplex PCR was the method, and the copy in TCRdb shows in-frame clones only, minus some. The repertoire has hundreds of thousands of clones, about 90% of them found once; the top ten carry about 0.0094%. These data also formed part of another study, on human thymus T cells. That report notes: The thymus was resected at corrective cardiac surgery.

The origin of this receptor is a boy under three years old with a congenital heart defect. The material sequenced was thymocytes.

The CDR3 bases are TGTGCCAGCAGCTCTTATAGCGGGGGGCCCCGCACAGATACGCAGTATTTT. The encoded protein is CASSSYSGGPRTDTQYF. This chain uses TRBV11-2 with TRBJ2-3, with 10 positions matching TRBD2. The V and J ends lost 4 bases and 1 base, in that order; junction bases with no gene match: 8. The CDR3 spans 17 residues. Germline values: CDR1 SGHAT, CDR2 FQNNGV. The variable domain in full, completed from reference TRBV11-2 and TRBJ2-3, reads EAGVAQSPRYKIIEKRQSVAFWCNPISGHATLYWYQQILGQGPKLLIQFQNNGVVDDSQLPKDRFSAERLKGVDSTLKIQPAKLEDSAVYLCASSSYSGGPRTDTQYFGPGTRLTVL.